Below, 17 T cell receptor beta chains from the same sample are listed, as sequenced in a study of blood T cell repertoires in COVID-19 (dated by TCRdb to the early 2020s). The method was the immunoSEQ multiplex PCR assay. TCRdb took over this immuneACCESS table, retaining in-frame rearrangements with V and J assigned. Such tables are incomplete; in checked studies, under half of the missing clones stem from an unresolved V gene, and the remainder is unexplained. The sample yields about 220,000 clones; roughly 85% were counted once. Less than 4% of the sample lies in the top ten. Sequencing used peripheral blood. The receptors originated from a woman aged 80 or over with acute or convalescent COVID-19.

The chain carries TRBV5-8 and TRBJ1-6; 9 bases are a match to TRBD1. CDR1 is SGHTS, CDR2 YDEGEE, per germline. Losses at the gene ends were 4 bases for V and 9 bases for J; bases not matched to a gene: 11. The CDR3 runs 16 residues. CDR3 region: CASSNYRGQVSSPLHF. DNA for the CDR3: TGTGCCAGCAGCAATTACAGGGGGCAAGTCAGTTCACCCCTCCACTTT.

This chain uses TRBV7-2 with TRBJ1-5; 9 nucleotides agree with TRBD1. V lost 5 bases and J lost 2; bases outside the gene matches: 10. This CDR3 contains 17 residues. CDR1 SGHTA and CDR2 FQGNSA come from the germline V gene. The CDR3 sequence is CASSLSGQGRGNQPQHF. For the CDR3, the DNA is TGTGCCAGCAGCCTATCGGGACAGGGAAGGGGCAATCAGCCCCAGCATTTT.

The chain links TRBV10-3 to TRBJ1-1, with TRBD1 as a possible D gene (5 bases). This CDR3 comprises 11 residues. CDR1 and CDR2 from the germline V gene are ENHRY and SYGVKD. Trimming cost V 5 bases and J 6 bases, with 7 bases left between them. The CDR3 sequence is CAISTGAEAFF. The CDR3 DNA is TGTGCCATCAGTACGGGGGCTGAAGCTTTCTTT.

The chain combines TRBV7-6 with TRBJ2-2; 7 positions agree with TRBD2. Germline-derived CDR1 and CDR2 are SGHVS and FNYEAQ. This CDR3 spans 15 amino acids. Losses at the gene ends were 6 bases for V and 1 base for J; bases not matched to a gene: 5. CDR3 sequence reads: CASRSGVGNTGELFF. The CDR3 region has the DNA TGTGCCAGCAGGAGCGGGGTAGGGAACACCGGGGAGCTGTTTTTT.

The chain combines TRBV5-1 with TRBJ1-2; TRBD1 aligns across 8 bases. This CDR3 is built from 14 residues. After removal of 4 bases from V and 7 bases from J, the junction contained 9 bases not matched to a gene. Per the germline V gene, CDR1 is SGHRS and CDR2 is YFSETQ. CDR3 sequence: CASSVGGQVAGYTF. DNA of the CDR3: TGCGCCAGCAGCGTGGGGGGACAGGTGGCTGGCTACACCTTC.

The V call is TRBV7-2, the J call TRBJ1-2, with 8 bases aligning to TRBD1. Looked up from germline, CDR1 is SGHTA and CDR2 is FQGNSA. Unmatched junction bases numbered 19, after V lost 5 bases and J lost 8 bases. The CDR3 spans 17 residues. CDR3 sequence: CASSHRTGTPRSGGYTF. The CDR3 bases are TGTGCCAGCAGCCACCGGACAGGGACTCCTCGCTCGGGCGGCTACACCTTC.

This clone was seen only once. In DNA, the CDR3 is TGTGCCAGCAGTTTGGGGGGGTCCCGGTACCAAGAGACCCAGTACTTC. Its translation is CASSLGGSRYQETQYF. The chain combines TRBV28 with TRBJ2-5, with TRBD2 identical over 7 bases. Germline assignment: CDR1 MDHEN and CDR2 SYDVKM. Trimming at V came to 3 bases and at J to 0 bases, leaving 7 bases not matched to a gene. The CDR3 loop spans 16 amino acids.

In this sample, this clone turned up a few times. V and J are TRBV5-5 and TRBJ2-2, with a tentative D call TRBD2 (5 bases). This CDR3 comprises 14 residues. Germline V gene sequence: CDR1 SGHKS, CDR2 YYEKEE (reference sequence). Trimming took off 6 bases at V and 5 bases at J, with 14 bases between the two ends. Written as DNA, the CDR3 is TGTGCCAGCACCATGGACGCGGGTACCGGGGAGCTGTTTTTT. Protein product: CASTMDAGTGELFF.

The chain carries TRBV6-5 and TRBJ2-2, with a tentative D call TRBD2 (5 bases). CDR3 length: 15 residues. Trimming removed 7 bases from V and 7 bases from J, with 19 bases in between. Germline V gene data show CDR1 as MNHEY and CDR2 as SVGAGI. CDR3 region: CASTKEAADVGELFF. The DNA of the CDR3 is TGTGCCAGCACGAAGGAGGCAGCAGATGTCGGGGAGCTGTTTTTT.

This chain uses TRBV5-8 with TRBJ2-7; TRBD1 is a possible D gene (6 bases). Germline assignment: CDR1 SGHTS and CDR2 YDEGEE. This CDR3 comprises 16 residues. Trimming shortened V by 4 bases and J by 4 bases, and 21 bases separated the two germline ends. CDR3: CASSHKQNRVEYEQYF. CDR3 bases: TGTGCCAGCAGCCACAAACAGAACAGGGTGGAATACGAGCAGTACTTC.

This clone was seen just once. The chain carries TRBV12-3 or TRBV12-4 and TRBJ1-1; D unresolved. The CDR3 runs to 11 residues. V was cut by 5 bases and J by 5 bases, with 6 bases left in between. The CDR3 DNA reads TGTGCCAGCAGTCCGAGGACTGAAGCTTTCTTT. Its translation: CASSPRTEAFF.

V and J are TRBV9 and TRBJ2-7; TRBD1 matches 7 bases. J was trimmed by 5 bases and V by 0 bases; bases with no gene match: 11. This CDR3 comprises 16 residues. Germline lookup yields CDR1 SGDLS and CDR2 YYNGEE. The CDR3 DNA reads as TGTGCCAGCAGCGTAGATCCCAGGGGGTATGCCCACGAGCAGTACTTC. Its translation: CASSVDPRGYAHEQYF.

This clone has only one observation. V gene TRBV19 combines with J gene TRBJ2-6; D perhaps matches TRBD2 (6 bases). V was cut by 5 bases and J by 2 bases, with 10 bases left in between. Germline V gene sequence: CDR1 LNHDA, CDR2 SQIVND (reference sequence). The length of the CDR3 is 15 residues. CDR3 DNA: TGTGCCAGTAGTCAACCGGGGGCTGGGGCCAACGTCCTGACTTTC. Translating gives CASSQPGAGANVLTF.

The J gene is TRBJ1-1, the V gene TRBV7-9, with 7 bases lining up with TRBD1. The CDR3 runs 14 residues. Germline trimming cut 5 bases from V and 1 base from J; bases unmatched to any gene: 4. Germline values: CDR1 SEHNR, CDR2 FQNEAQ (reference sequence). CDR3 protein: CASSKGAPNTEAFF. The CDR3 DNA reads as TGTGCCAGCAGCAAGGGGGCCCCGAACACTGAAGCTTTCTTT.

The chain recombines TRBV5-4 with TRBJ1-1; no firm D call. The CDR3 runs to 14 residues. Germline CDR1 SGHNT, CDR2 YYREEE (reference sequence). V shed 0 bases and J shed 0 bases, with 6 bases lying between them. This chain's CDR3 is CASSLGTMNTEAFF. As DNA, the CDR3 is TGTGCCAGCAGCTTGGGGACTATGAACACTGAAGCTTTCTTT. The full variable domain, its missing parts supplied by reference TRBV5-4 and TRBJ1-1, is ETGVTQSPTHLIKTRGQQVTLRCSSQSGHNTVSWYQQALGQGPQFIFQYYREEENGRGNFPPRFSGLQFPNYSSELNVNALELDDSALYLCASSLGTMNTEAFFGQGTRLTVV.

The V and J genes are TRBV7-6 and TRBJ2-2; 7 positions match TRBD2. The CDR3 contains 16 residues. Germline loops: CDR1 SGHVS, CDR2 FNYEAQ. After removal of 0 bases from V and 3 bases from J, the junction contained 4 bases not matched to a gene. CDR3 nucleotides: TGTGCCAGCAGCTTAGCCGGACTAGGGGACACCGGGGAGCTGTTTTTT. Protein sequence: CASSLAGLGDTGELFF.

The table lists this clone with a count of one. The chain recombines TRBV5-1 with TRBJ2-3; possibly TRBD1 for D (5 bases). Germline V lookup: CDR1 SGHRS, CDR2 YFSETQ. Between the trimmed V and J ends, which lost 4 bases and 2 bases, there was a span of 11 bases. The CDR3 is 14 amino acids. In nucleotides, the CDR3 is TGCGCCAGCAGCAACCAGGGCTACACAGATACGCAGTATTTT. It codes for CASSNQGYTDTQYF.